The 13 T cell receptor beta chains listed next were all sequenced from one sample in a study of blood T cell repertoires in COVID-19. TCRdb keeps only in-frame clones here, not all; method: immunoSEQ multiplex PCR. Here the sample spans some 200,000 clones, approximately 85% being singletons. The sequencing sample was made of peripheral blood. The source of these receptors is a woman aged 70 to 79 with COVID-19, enrolled during active disease.

The chain employs TRBV5-1 and TRBJ2-7, with 8 bases identical to TRBD2. Germline V gene lookup returns CDR1 SGHRS and CDR2 YFSETQ. V trimming: 3 bases; J trimming: 7 bases; junction bases outside the gene matches: 12. The CDR3 is made up of 15 amino acids. As DNA, the CDR3 is TGCGCCAGCAGCTCTCCGGGACTAGACAATGGAGAGCAGTACTTC. Translation gives CASSSPGLDNGEQYF. Variable domain in full (rest from reference TRBV5-1 and TRBJ2-7): KAGVTQTPRYLIKTRGQQVTLSCSPISGHRSVSWYQQTPGQGLQFLFEYFSETQRNKGNFPGRFSGRQFSNSRSEMNVSTLELGDSALYLCASSSPGLDNGEQYFGPGTRLTVT.

The rearrangement uses TRBV4-3 and TRBJ2-2; 7 positions match TRBD1. Germline CDR1 is LGHNA and CDR2 is YSLEER. Trimming cost V 0 bases and J 7 bases; bases outside gene matches: 8. The CDR3 loop spans 16 amino acids. In DNA, the CDR3 is TGCGCCAGCAGCCAAGATAAACAGGGGTACGGCGGGGAGCTGTTTTTT. This translates into CASSQDKQGYGGELFF.

This chain links TRBV24-1 with TRBJ2-3; TRBD2 matches 8 bases. The V gene end was trimmed by 4 bases and the J gene end by 0 bases; junction bases not matched to a gene: 8. The germline gives CDR1 KGHDR, CDR2 SFDVKD. The CDR3 runs 17 residues. CDR3 DNA: TGTGCCACCAGTGACCGGAGCGGGAGATCTAGCACAGATACGCAGTATTTT. It codes for CATSDRSGRSSTDTQYF.

The chain couples TRBV7-9 to TRBJ2-3; 7 bases are a match to TRBD1. Germline-derived CDR1 and CDR2 are SEHNR and FQNEAQ (reference sequence). CDR3 size: 18 residues. Trimming at V came to 0 bases and at J to 1 base, leaving 10 bases not matched to a gene. The CDR3 nucleotides read TGTGCCAGCAGCTTAGCGAGGTTGGGACAGCTAGGCACAGATACGCAGTATTTT. This encodes CASSLARLGQLGTDTQYF. The full variable domain, rest sourced from reference TRBV7-9 and TRBJ2-3, is DTGVSQNPRHKITKRGQNVTFRCDPISEHNRLYWYRQTLGQGPEFLTYFQNEAQLEKSRLLSDRFSAERPKGSFSTLEIQRTEQGDSAMYLCASSLARLGQLGTDTQYFGPGTRLTVL.

The gene calls are TRBV6-4 and TRBJ2-5; D perhaps matches TRBD2 (6 bases). Germline V lookup: CDR1 MRHNA, CDR2 SNTAGT. CDR3 size: 14 residues. Trimming took off 6 bases at V and 1 base at J, with 12 bases between the two ends. The CDR3 loop reads CASRPRTTQETQYF. CDR3 nucleotide sequence: TGTGCCAGCAGACCCAGGACTACCCAAGAGACCCAGTACTTC.

The chain uses TRBV28 and TRBJ1-1; D unclear. CDR1 and CDR2 from the germline V gene are MDHEN and SYDVKM. This CDR3 has 12 residues. V lost 1 base and J lost 5, with 5 bases in between. This CDR3 reads CASSLSRTEAFF. The DNA for the CDR3 is TGTGCCAGCAGTTTATCGAGAACTGAAGCTTTCTTT. Variable domain in full (rest from reference TRBV28 and TRBJ1-1): DVKVTQSSRYLVKRTGEKVFLECVQDMDHENMFWYRQDPGLGLRLIYFSYDVKMKEKGDIPEGYSVSREKKERFSLILESASTNQTSMYLCASSLSRTEAFFGQGTRLTVV.

V and J are TRBV5-4 and TRBJ2-3; TRBD2 matches 8 bases. The CDR3 length is 15 residues. From germline, CDR1 is SGHNT and CDR2 YYREEE (reference sequence). The junction had 5 bases not matched to a gene; V was cut back by 4 bases and J by 1 base. CDR3 DNA sequence: TGTGCCAGCAGCGTAACTAGCGGACGCACAGATACGCAGTATTTT. This translates into CASSVTSGRTDTQYF.

The chain combines TRBV5-1 with TRBJ1-5; TRBD1 is a possible D gene (6 bases). The germline V gene has CDR1 SGHRS and CDR2 YFSETQ. This CDR3 contains 15 residues. Trimming left V 0 bases short and J 3 bases short, with 10 bases between. CDR3 protein: CASSLDRASNQPQHF. CDR3 sequence (DNA): TGCGCCAGCAGCTTGGACAGGGCCTCCAATCAGCCCCAGCATTTT.

The chain recombines TRBV9 with TRBJ2-3; 11 positions match TRBD2. CDR3 length: 15 residues. V shed 4 bases and J 2 bases; nucleotides not matched to a gene: 3. The germline gives CDR1 SGDLS, CDR2 YYNGEE. The CDR3 coding sequence is TGTGCCAGCAGCAGGGGACTAGCGGTCACAGATACGCAGTATTTT. Its protein is CASSRGLAVTDTQYF.

The chain joins TRBV4-3 to TRBJ1-1; D is ambiguous. The ends were cut back, 2 bases at V and 1 base at J, with 5 bases in the middle. The CDR3 extends over 13 amino acids. CDR1 LGHNA and CDR2 YSLEER come from the germline V gene. As DNA, the CDR3 is TGCGCCAGCAGCCAAATGGCGAACACTGAAGCTTTCTTT. Translation: CASSQMANTEAFF.

The V gene is TRBV5-1, the J gene TRBJ1-6, with 11 bases matching TRBD1. CDR1 and CDR2 from the germline V gene are SGHRS and YFSETQ. Unmatched junction bases numbered 2, after V lost 5 bases and J lost 7 bases. This CDR3 is built from 14 residues. The CDR3 loop reads CASRGQGGNSPLHF. Written as DNA, the CDR3 is TGCGCCAGCAGGGGACAGGGGGGCAATTCACCCCTCCACTTT.

The chain is built from TRBV2 and TRBJ1-2; no firm D call. The CDR3 consists of 14 residues. The V and J ends lost 11 bases and 0 bases respectively, with 16 bases between them. CDR1 is SNHLY and CDR2 is FYNNEI in the germline V gene. The CDR3 region has the DNA TGTGCCCTGCAAGAGGGCCGTACTAACTATGGCTACACCTTC. Its protein is CALQEGRTNYGYTF.

In its sample, this clone was seen a few times. The chain carries TRBV6-1 and TRBJ2-1; no firm D call. Trimming pared 2 bases from V and 6 bases from J, leaving 14 bases between. CDR3 length: 15 amino acids. Germline-derived CDR1 and CDR2 are MNHNS and SASEGT. The CDR3 DNA follows: TGTGCCAGCAGTGAAAAACAGTCAGTTCTCAATGAGCAGTTCTTC. Translation: CASSEKQSVLNEQFF.